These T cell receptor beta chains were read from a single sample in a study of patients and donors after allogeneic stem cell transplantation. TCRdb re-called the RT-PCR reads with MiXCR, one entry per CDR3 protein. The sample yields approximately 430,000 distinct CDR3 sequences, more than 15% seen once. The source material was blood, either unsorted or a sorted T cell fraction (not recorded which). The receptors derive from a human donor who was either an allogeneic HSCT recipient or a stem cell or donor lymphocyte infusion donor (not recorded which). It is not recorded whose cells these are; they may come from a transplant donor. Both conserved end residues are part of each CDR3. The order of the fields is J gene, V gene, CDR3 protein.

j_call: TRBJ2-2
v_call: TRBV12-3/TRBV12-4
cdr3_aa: CAGTGRGGNTGELFF

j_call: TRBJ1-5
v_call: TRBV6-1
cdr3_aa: CASRTGTGGFQPQHF

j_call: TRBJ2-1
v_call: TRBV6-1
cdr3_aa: CATTFPGQGYNEQFF

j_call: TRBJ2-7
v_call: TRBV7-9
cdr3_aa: CASTGGGFGQYF

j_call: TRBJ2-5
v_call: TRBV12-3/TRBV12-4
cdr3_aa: CASSLVRGRETQYF

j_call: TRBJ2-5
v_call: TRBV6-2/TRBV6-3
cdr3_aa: CASSRGTFIQETQYF

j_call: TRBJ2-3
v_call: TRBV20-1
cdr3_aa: CSAGRDRGSDTQYF

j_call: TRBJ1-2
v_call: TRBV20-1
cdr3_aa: CSAPTWTDGLDGYTF

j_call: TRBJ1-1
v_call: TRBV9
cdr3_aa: CASSYRVGTEAFF

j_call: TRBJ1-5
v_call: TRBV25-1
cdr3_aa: CASAGGRTNQPQHF

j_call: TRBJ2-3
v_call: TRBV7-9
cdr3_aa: CASRAGGPNTQYF

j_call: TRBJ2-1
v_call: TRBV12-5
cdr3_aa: CATSRGGAHNEQFF

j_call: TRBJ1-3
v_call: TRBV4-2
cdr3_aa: CASSQMLTGGAFGGGNTIYF